Below are 5 T cell receptor beta chains sequenced from a single sample in a study of blood T cells in healthy people across ages. For the second PCR, which ran for about 7 to 11 cycles, a sample-barcoded 5' primer and a J-beta primer mix were used. TCRdb re-derived calls from the 5' RACE reads in MiXCR, one entry per CDR3 protein. The sample carries about 640,000 distinct CDR3 sequences, 25% to 35% recorded once. Material: blood. Every receptor here comes from an elderly woman in good health.

The table lists this clonotype with many counts. CDR3 sequence (DNA): TGTGCCAGCAGTGGGGATTACACTGAAGCTTTCTTT. Translating gives CASSGDYTEAFF. This chain uses TRBV12-3 or TRBV12-4 with TRBJ1-1; D gene unclear. This CDR3 contains 12 residues. Between the trimmed V and J ends, which lost 5 bases and 3 bases, there was a span of 7 bases.

This clonotype was observed at least ten times. This chain links TRBV9 with TRBJ1-4, with 7 nucleotides matching TRBD1. Germline V lookup: CDR1 SGDLS, CDR2 YYNGEE. This CDR3 region has 16 residues. J lost 0 bases, V lost 5 bases, and 7 bases had no gene match. The CDR3: CASSRGQATTNEKLFF. CDR3 coding DNA: TGTGCCAGCAGTCGAGGACAGGCCACAACTAATGAAAAACTGTTTTTT.

Many counts were recorded for this clonotype. In nucleotides, the CDR3 is TGCAGTGCTAGAGACGACAGCCTGGGGTGGACCGGGGAGCTGTTTTTT. Protein sequence: CSARDDSLGWTGELFF. The rearrangement links TRBV20-1 to TRBJ2-2; possible D gene TRBD1, 5 bases. Trimming took 0 bases from V and 5 from J, leaving 16 bases between them. This CDR3 is 16 amino acids long. CDR1 and CDR2 from the germline V gene are DFQATT and SNEGSKA (reference sequence).

This clonotype was recorded many times. V usage is TRBV20-1 and J usage is TRBJ1-1; 11 nucleotides line up with TRBD1. The trim removed 0 bases at V and 1 base at J, leaving 7 bases unmatched. The germline V gene has CDR1 DFQATT and CDR2 SNEGSKA (reference sequence). This CDR3 has 17 residues. The CDR3 nucleotides read TGCAGTGCTAGAGATGATGTGGGGACAGGGGGGAACACTGAAGCTTTCTTT. This gives the protein CSARDDVGTGGNTEAFF.

This clonotype appeared a few times. This may arise from a read error, as a much more abundant clone is one base away. The chain employs TRBV5-1 and TRBJ2-7; 11 bases align to TRBD1. The CDR3 consists of 16 residues. Germline V gene lookup returns CDR1 SGHRS and CDR2 YFSETQ. CDR3 sequence reads: CASSLGLGQGAYGQYF. The CDR3 DNA sequence: TGCGCCAGCAGCTTGGGACTAGGACAGGGGGCCTACGGGCAGTACTTC. Looking up the rest from reference TRBV5-1 and TRBJ2-7 gives the full variable domain: KAGVTQTPRYLIKTRGQQVTLSCSPISGHRSVSWYQQTPGQGLQFLFEYFSETQRNKGNFPGRFSGRQFSNSRSEMNVSTLELGDSALYLCASSLGLGQGAYGQYFGPGTRLTVT.